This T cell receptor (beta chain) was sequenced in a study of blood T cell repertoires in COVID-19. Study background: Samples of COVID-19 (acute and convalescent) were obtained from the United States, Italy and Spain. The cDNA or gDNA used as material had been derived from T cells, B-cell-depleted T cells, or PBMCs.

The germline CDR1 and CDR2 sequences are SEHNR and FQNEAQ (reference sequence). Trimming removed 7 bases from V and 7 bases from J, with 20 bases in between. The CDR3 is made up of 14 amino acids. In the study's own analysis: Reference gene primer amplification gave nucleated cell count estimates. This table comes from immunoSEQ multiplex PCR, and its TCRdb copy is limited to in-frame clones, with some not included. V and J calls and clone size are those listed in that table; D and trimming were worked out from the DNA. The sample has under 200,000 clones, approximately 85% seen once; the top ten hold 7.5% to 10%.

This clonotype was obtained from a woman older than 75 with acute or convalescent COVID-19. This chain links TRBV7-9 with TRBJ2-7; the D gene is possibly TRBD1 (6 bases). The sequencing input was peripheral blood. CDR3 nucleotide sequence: TGTGCCAGCATCAGGACAGAGAACACGGGAGAGCAGTACTTC. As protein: CASIRTENTGEQYF. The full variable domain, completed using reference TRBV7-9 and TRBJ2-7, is DTGVSQNPRHKITKRGQNVTFRCDPISEHNRLYWYRQTLGQGPEFLTYFQNEAQLEKSRLLSDRFSAERPKGSFSTLEIQRTEQGDSAMYLCASIRTENTGEQYFGPGTRLTVT.